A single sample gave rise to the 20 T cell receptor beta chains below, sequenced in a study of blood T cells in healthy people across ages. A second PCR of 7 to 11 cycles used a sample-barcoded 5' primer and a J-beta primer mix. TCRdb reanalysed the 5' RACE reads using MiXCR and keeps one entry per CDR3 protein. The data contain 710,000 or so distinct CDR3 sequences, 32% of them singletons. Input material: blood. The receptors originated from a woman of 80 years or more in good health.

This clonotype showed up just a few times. CDR3 bases: TGTGCCAGCAGCCCCCGGGGACAGGCCTTTTCCGGAGGTAGCTACACCTTC. Translating gives CASSPRGQAFSGGSYTF. V is TRBV3-1 and J is TRBJ1-2, with 8 positions matching TRBD1. Germline CDR1 reads LGHDT; CDR2 reads YNNKEL (reference sequence). V lost 4 bases and J lost 9; bases outside the gene matches: 19. The CDR3 has 17 residues.

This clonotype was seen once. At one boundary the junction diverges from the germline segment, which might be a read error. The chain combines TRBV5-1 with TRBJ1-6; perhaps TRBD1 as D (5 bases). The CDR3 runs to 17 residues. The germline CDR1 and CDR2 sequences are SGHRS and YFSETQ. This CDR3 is CASSLSHPGTGNSLLHF. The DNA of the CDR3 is TGCGCCAGCAGCTTGAGTCACCCCGGGACGGGAAATTCACTCCTCCACTTT. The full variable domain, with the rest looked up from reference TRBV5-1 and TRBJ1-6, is KAGVTQTPRYLIKTRGQQVTLSCSPISGHRSVSWYQQTPGQGLQFLFEYFSETQRNKGNFPGRFSGRQFSNSRSEMNVSTLELGDSALYLCASSLSHPGTGNSLLHFGNGTRLTVT.

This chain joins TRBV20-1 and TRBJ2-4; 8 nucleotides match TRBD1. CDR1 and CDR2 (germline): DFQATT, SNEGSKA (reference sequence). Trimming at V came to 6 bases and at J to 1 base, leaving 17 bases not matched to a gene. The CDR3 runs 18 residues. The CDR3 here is CSAGDRSKSGWAKNIQYF. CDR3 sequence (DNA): TGCAGTGCCGGGGACAGGTCGAAATCCGGGTGGGCCAAAAACATTCAGTACTTC.

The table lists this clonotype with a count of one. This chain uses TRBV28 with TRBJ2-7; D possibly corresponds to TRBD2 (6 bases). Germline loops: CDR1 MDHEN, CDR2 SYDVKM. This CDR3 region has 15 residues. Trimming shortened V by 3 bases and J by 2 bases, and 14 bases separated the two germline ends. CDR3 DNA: TGTGCCAGCAGTTTCATTAGCGGTCCGACCTACGAGCAGTACTTC. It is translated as CASSFISGPTYEQYF.

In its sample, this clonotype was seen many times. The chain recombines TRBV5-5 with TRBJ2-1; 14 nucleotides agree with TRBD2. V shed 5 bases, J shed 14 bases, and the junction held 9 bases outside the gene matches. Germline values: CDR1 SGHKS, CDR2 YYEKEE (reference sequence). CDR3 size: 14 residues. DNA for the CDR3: TGTGCCAGCAGTTCCGGGACTAGCGGGGGTAGGGAGTTCTTC. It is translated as CASSSGTSGGREFF.

The CDR3 nucleotides are TGTGCCAGCAGCTACCTGTCAAGGGCTGAAGCTTTCTTT. This sequence encodes CASSYLSRAEAFF. The gene calls are TRBV7-8 and TRBJ1-1, with D hard to call. The CDR3 is made up of 13 amino acids. The ends were cut back, 4 bases at V and 6 bases at J, with 12 bases in the middle. Germline loops: CDR1 SGHVS, CDR2 FQNEAQ.

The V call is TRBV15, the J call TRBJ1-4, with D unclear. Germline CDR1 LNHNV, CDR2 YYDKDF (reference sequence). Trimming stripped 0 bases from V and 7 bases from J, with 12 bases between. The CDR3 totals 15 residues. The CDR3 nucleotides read TGTGCCACCAGCAGAGATATCACCAGGAGTGAAAAACTGTTTTTT. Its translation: CATSRDITRSEKLFF.

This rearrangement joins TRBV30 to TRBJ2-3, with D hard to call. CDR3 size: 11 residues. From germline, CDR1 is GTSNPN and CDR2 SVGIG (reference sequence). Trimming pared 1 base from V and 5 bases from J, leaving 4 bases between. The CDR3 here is CAWSGVDTQYF. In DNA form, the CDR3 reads TGTGCCTGGAGTGGTGTAGATACGCAGTATTTT. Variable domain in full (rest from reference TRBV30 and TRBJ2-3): SQTIHQWPATLVQPVGSPLSLECTVEGTSNPNLYWYRQAAGRGLQLLFYSVGIGQISSEVPQNLSASRPQDRQFILSSKKLLLSDSGFYLCAWSGVDTQYFGPGTRLTVL.

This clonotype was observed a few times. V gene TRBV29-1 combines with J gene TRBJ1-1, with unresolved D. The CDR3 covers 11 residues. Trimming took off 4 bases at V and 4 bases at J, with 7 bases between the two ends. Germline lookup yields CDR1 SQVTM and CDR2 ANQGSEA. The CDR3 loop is CSVVQVTEAFF. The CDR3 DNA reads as TGCAGCGTTGTGCAGGTCACTGAAGCTTTCTTT.

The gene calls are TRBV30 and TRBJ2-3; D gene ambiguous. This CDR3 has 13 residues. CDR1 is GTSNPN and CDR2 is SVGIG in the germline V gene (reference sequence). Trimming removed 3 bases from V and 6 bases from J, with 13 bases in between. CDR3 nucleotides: TGTGCCTGGAGCAAAAATCCCGGGGATACGCAGTATTTT. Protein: CAWSKNPGDTQYF.

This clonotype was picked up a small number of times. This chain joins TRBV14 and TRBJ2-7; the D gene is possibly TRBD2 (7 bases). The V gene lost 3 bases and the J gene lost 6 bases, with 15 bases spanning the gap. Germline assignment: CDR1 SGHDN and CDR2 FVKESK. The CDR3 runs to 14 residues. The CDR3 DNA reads TGTGCCAGCAGCCATGGAGGGGGGGCCGGCGAGCAGTACTTC. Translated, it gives CASSHGGGAGEQYF.

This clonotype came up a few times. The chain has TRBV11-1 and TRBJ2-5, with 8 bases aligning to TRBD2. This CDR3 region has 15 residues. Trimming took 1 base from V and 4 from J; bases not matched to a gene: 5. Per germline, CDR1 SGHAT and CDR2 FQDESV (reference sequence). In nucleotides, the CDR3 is TGTGCCAGCAGCTTAGGAGCGGGGGAGGCAGAGACCCAGTACTTC. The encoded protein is CASSLGAGEAETQYF.

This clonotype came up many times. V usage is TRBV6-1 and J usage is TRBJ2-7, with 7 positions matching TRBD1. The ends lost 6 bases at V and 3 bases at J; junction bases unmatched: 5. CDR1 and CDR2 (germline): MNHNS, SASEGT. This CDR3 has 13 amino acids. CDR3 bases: TGTGCCAGCAGGGAGGACAGGATCTACGAGCAGTACTTC. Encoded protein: CASREDRIYEQYF.

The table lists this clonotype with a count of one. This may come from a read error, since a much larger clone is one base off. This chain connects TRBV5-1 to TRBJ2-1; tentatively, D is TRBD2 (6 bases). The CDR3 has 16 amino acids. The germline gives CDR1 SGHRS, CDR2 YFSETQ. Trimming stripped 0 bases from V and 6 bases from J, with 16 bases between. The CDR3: CASSLAPAGSTNEQFF. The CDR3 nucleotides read TGCGCCAGCAGCTTGGCTCCCGCGGGGTCAACCAATGAGCAGTTCTTC.

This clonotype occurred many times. In DNA, the CDR3 is TGCAGTGCTAGAGATCAGGTGGCAGGGAACTATGGCTACACCTTC. As protein: CSARDQVAGNYGYTF. The chain uses TRBV20-1 and TRBJ1-2; D perhaps matches TRBD1 (5 bases). The CDR3 runs 15 residues. The V end was cut by 0 bases, the J end by 2 bases, with 13 bases between. CDR1 and CDR2 (germline): DFQATT, SNEGSKA (reference sequence).

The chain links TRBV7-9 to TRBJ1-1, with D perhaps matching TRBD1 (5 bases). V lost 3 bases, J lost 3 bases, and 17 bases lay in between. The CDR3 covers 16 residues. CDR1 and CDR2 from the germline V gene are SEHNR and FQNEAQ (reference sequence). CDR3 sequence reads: CASSFPTGGADTEAFF. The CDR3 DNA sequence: TGTGCCAGCAGCTTCCCAACGGGGGGAGCGGACACTGAAGCTTTCTTT. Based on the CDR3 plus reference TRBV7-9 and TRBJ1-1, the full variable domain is DTGVSQNPRHKITKRGQNVTFRCDPISEHNRLYWYRQTLGQGPEFLTYFQNEAQLEKSRLLSDRFSAERPKGSFSTLEIQRTEQGDSAMYLCASSFPTGGADTEAFFGQGTRLTVV.

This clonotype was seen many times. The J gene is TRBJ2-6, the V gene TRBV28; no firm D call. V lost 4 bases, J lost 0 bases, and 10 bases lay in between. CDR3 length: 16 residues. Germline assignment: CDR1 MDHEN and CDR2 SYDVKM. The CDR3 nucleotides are TGTGCCAGCAGTTCCCTGTCAAGCTCTGGGGCCAACGTCCTGACTTTC. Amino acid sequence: CASSSLSSSGANVLTF.

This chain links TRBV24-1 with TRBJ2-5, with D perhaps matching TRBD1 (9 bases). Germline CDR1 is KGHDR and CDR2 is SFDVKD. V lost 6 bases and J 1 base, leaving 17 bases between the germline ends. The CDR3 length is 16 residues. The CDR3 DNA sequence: TGTGCCACCAGTCGGGGGGGGACAGGGATCCAAGAGACCCAGTACTTC. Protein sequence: CATSRGGTGIQETQYF.

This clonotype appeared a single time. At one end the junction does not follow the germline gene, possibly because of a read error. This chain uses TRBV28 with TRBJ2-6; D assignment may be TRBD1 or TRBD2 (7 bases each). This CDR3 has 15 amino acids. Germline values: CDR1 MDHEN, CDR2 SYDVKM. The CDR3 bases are TGTGCCAGCAGTCCAGGGGGGGCTGGGGCCGACGTCCTGACTTTC. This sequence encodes CASSPGGAGADVLTF.

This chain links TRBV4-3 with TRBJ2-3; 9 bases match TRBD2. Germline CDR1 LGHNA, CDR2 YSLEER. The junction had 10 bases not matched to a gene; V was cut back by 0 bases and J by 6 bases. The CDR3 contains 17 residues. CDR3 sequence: CASSQDLRGGLTDTQYF. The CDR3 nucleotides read TGCGCCAGCAGCCAAGATCTGCGGGGGGGCTTGACGGATACGCAGTATTTT.